This T cell receptor (beta chain) was profiled in a study of CD4 T cells in relation to SARS-CoV-2 and coronaviruses. Study results and limitations: Culture-expanded clones reflect memory recall rather than primary priming during culture.

For around ten days, roughly 100,000 sorted CD4+ cells grew with T cell-depleted PBMCs and CEF. Survey-level TCR-beta sequencing used DNA from CEF-cultured naive and memory CD4+ T cells. The method was immunoSEQ multiplex PCR; TCRdb's version includes in-frame clones alone and lacks a portion of them. Counted here are 40,000 to 50,000 clones, nearly 85% occurring once; the ten biggest clones make up over 0.95%. Points on this clone: Its cognate antigen is unknown.

The CDR3 extends over 15 amino acids. V trimming: 4 bases; J trimming: 12 bases; junction bases outside the gene matches: 12. The germline V gene has CDR1 LNHNV and CDR2 YYDKDF (reference sequence). The rearrangement links TRBV15 to TRBJ2-1, with TRBD1 matching over 10 bases. The receptor's source is an adult with COVID-19. The specimen was naive CD4+ T cells from PBMCs, cultured in vitro. Subset here: naive CD4+ T cells isolated by negative enrichment. Here the CDR3 reads CATSTDRGAEVGQFF. The CDR3 DNA sequence: TGTGCCACCAGCACGGACAGGGGGGCCGAAGTAGGGCAGTTCTTC.